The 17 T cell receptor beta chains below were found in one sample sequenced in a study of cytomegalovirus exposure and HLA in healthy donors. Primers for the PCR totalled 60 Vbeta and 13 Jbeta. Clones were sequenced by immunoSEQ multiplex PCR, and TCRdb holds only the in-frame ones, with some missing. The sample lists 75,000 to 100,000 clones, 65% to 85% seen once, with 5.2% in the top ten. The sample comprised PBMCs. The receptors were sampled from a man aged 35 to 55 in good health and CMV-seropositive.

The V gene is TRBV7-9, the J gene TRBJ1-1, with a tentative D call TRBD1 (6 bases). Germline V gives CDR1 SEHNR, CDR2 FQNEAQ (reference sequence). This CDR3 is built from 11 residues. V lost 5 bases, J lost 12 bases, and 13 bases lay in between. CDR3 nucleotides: TGTGCCAGCAGCCAACAGGGTGGATCTTTCTTT. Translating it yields CASSQQGGSFF.

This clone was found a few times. The CDR3 here is CASGLALSGNTEAFF. The CDR3 nucleotides are TGTGCTAGTGGTTTGGCCCTGAGTGGGAACACTGAAGCTTTCTTT. The chain is built from TRBV12-5 and TRBJ1-1; the D is unclear. The germline V gene has CDR1 LGHNT and CDR2 FRNRAP. The V and J ends lost 1 base and 1 base respectively, with 10 bases between them. The CDR3 is made up of 15 amino acids.

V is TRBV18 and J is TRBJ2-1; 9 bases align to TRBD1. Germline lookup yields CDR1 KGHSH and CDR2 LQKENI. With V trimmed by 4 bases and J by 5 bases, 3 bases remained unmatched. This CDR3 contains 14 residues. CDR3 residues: CASSLGQGNNEQFF. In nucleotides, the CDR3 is TGTGCCAGCTCACTGGGACAGGGTAACAATGAGCAGTTCTTC. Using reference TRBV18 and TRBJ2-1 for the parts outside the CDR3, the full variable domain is NAGVMQNPRHLVRRRGQEARLRCSPMKGHSHVYWYRQLPEEGLKFMVYLQKENIIDESGMPKERFSAEFPKEGPSILRIQQVVRGDSAAYFCASSLGQGNNEQFFGPGTRLTVL.

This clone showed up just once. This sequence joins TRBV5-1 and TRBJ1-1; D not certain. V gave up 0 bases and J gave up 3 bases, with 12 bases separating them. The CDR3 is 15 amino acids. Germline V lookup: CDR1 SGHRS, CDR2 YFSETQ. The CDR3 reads CASSLGPSGDTEAFF. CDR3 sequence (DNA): TGCGCCAGCAGCTTGGGACCATCCGGAGACACTGAAGCTTTCTTT.

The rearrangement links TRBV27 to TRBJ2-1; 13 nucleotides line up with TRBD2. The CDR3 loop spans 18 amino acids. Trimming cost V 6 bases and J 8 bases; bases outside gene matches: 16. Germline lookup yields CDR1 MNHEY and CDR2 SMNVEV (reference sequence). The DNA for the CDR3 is TGTGCCAGCAGAACCGGGACTAGCGGGATAAGTCGGTACCATGAGCAGTTCTTC. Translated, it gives CASRTGTSGISRYHEQFF.

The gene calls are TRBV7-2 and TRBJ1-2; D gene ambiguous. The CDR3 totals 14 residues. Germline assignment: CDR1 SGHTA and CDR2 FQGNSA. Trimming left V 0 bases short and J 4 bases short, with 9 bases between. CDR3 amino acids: CASSLALRGYGYTF. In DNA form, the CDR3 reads TGTGCCAGCAGCTTAGCGCTAAGAGGCTATGGCTACACCTTC.

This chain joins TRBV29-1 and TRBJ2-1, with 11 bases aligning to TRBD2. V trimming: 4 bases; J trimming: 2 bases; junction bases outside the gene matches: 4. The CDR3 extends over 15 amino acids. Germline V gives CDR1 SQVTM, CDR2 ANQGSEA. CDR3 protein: CSVGPGLAAYNEQFF. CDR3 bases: TGCAGCGTTGGGCCGGGACTAGCGGCCTACAATGAGCAGTTCTTC.

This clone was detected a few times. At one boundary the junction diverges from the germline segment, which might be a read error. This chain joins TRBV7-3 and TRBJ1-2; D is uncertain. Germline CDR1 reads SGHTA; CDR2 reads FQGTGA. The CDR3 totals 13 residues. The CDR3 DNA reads TGTGCCAGCAGCATAACCAGCGACTCTGGCTACACCTTC. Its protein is CASSITSDSGYTF.

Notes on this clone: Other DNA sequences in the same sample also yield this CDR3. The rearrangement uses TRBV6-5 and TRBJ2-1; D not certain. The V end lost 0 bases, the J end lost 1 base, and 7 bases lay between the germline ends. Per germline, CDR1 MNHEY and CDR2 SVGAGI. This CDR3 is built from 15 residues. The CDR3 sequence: CASSYSPGSYNEQFF. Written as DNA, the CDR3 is TGTGCCAGCAGTTACTCCCCCGGTTCCTACAATGAGCAGTTCTTC.

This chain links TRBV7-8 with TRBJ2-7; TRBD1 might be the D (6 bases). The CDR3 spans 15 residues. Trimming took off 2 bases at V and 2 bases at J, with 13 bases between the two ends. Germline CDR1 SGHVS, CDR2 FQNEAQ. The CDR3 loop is CASSLWPGQAYEQYF. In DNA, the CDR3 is TGTGCCAGCAGCTTATGGCCGGGACAAGCCTACGAGCAGTACTTC.

The CDR3 DNA reads as TGTGCCAGCAGTTACGACAGGGGCCTCTATGGCTACACCTTC. This gives the protein CASSYDRGLYGYTF. This chain uses TRBV6-5 with TRBJ1-2, with 8 bases matching TRBD1. Trimming at V came to 2 bases and at J to 4 bases, leaving 3 bases not matched to a gene. Germline loops: CDR1 MNHEY, CDR2 SVGAGI. The CDR3 has 14 amino acids.

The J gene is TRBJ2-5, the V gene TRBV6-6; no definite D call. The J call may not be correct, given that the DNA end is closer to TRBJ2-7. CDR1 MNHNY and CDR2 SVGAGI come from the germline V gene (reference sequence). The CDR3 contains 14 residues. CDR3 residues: CASSYTITNGEQYF. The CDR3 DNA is TGTGCCAGCAGTTACACTATTACAAACGGCGAGCAGTACTTC.

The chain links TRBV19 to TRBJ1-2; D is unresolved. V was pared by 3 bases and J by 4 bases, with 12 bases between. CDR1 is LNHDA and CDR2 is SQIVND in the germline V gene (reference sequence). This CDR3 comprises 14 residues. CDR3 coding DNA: TGTGCCAGTAGTATGGCGGGCAACAGCTATGGCTACACCTTC. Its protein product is CASSMAGNSYGYTF.

The CDR3 loop reads CASSLSFPYEQYF. Written as DNA, the CDR3 is TGTGCCAGCAGTTTGAGCTTCCCCTACGAGCAGTACTTC. The J gene is TRBJ2-5, the V gene TRBV28; D uncertain. The J call may be mistaken, given a closer DNA end match to TRBJ2-7. The CDR3 runs 13 residues. CDR1 is MDHEN and CDR2 is SYDVKM in the germline V gene.

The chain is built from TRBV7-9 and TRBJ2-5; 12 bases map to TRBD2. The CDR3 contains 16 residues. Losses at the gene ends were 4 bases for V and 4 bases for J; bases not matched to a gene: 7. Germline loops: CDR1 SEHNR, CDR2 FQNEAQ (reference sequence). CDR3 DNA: TGTGCCAGCAGCTCGAGGACTAGCGGGGCCACAGAGACCCAGTACTTC. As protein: CASSSRTSGATETQYF.

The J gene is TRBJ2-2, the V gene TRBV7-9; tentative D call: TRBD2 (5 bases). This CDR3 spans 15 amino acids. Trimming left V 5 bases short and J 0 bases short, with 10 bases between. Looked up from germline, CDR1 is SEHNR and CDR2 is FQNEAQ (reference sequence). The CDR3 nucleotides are TGTGCCAGCAGCGGACGGGGTTCGAACACCGGGGAGCTGTTTTTT. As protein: CASSGRGSNTGELFF.

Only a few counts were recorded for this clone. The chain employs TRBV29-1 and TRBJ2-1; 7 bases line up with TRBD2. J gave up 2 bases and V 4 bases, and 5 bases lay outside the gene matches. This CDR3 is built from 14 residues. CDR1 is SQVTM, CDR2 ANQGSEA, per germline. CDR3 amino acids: CSVAGLKPYNEQFF. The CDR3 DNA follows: TGCAGCGTTGCGGGACTAAAGCCCTACAATGAGCAGTTCTTC.